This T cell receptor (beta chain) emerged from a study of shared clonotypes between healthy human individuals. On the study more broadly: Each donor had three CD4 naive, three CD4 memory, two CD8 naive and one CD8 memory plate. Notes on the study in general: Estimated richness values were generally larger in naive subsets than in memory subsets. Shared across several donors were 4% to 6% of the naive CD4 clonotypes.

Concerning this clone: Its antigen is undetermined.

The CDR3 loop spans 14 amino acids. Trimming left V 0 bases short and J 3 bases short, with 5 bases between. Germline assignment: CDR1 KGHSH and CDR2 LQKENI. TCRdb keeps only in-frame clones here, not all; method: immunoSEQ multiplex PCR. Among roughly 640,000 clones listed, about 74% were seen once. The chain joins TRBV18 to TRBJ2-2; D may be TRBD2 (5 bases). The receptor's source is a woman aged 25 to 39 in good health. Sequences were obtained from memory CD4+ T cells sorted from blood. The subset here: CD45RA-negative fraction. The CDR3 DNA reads TGTGCCAGCTCACCACCGAGGGACACCGGGGAGCTGTTTTTT. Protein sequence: CASSPPRDTGELFF.